A selection of T cell receptor beta chains follows, all from one sample in a study of CD8 T cells in Susac syndrome. TCRdb redid the calling of the immunoSEQ multiplex PCR reads with MiXCR, one entry per CDR3 protein. The sample lists about 210,000 distinct CDR3 sequences, 85% to 95% seen once, with about 0.1% in the top ten. Sequenced sample: CD4+ T cells from PBMCs. These receptors all come from a human donor in good health. CDR3s include the opening cysteine and the closing phenylalanine or tryptophan. The D gene is left open where the match is weak. Rows may omit the clone size; those that give it use once, few, many or a size class.

TRBV24-1	.	TRBJ2-3	TRBD1	CATGDRTDTQYF	TGTGCCACCGGGGACAGAACAGATACGCAGTATTTT
TRBV20-1	.	TRBJ2-2	TRBD2	CSASGTSGRSNTGELFF	TGCAGTGCTAGCGGGACTAGCGGGAGATCGAACACCGGGGAGCTGTTTTTT
TRBV24-1	.	TRBJ2-3	.	CATSASSGTDTQYF	TGTGCCACCAGTGCGAGTAGCGGCACAGATACGCAGTATTTT
TRBV9	.	TRBJ1-4	.	CASSARSNEKLFF	TGTGCCAGCAGCGCCCGATCGAATGAAAAACTGTTTTTT
TRBV4-3	once	TRBJ1-2	TRBD1	CASSPRTGVNYGYTF	TGCGCCAGCAGCCCTCGGACAGGGGTTAACTATGGCTACACCTTC
TRBV5-1	.	TRBJ1-4	.	CASSLDRAADEKLFF	TGCGCCAGCAGCTTGGACAGGGCGGCGGATGAAAAACTGTTTTTT
TRBV29-1	.	TRBJ1-1	.	CSVGQGRAEAFF	TGCAGCGTTGGGCAGGGAAGGGCTGAAGCTTTCTTT
TRBV24-1	.	TRBJ2-3	.	CATSDSGPYSTQYF	TGTGCCACCAGTGATTCCGGACCCTACAGTACGCAGTATTTT
TRBV3-1	.	TRBJ2-3	.	CASRGLLSTDTQYF	TGTGCCAGCAGGGGACTGTTGAGCACAGATACGCAGTATTTT
TRBV7-9	.	TRBJ2-5	.	CASSVNPGTGGETQYF	TGTGCCAGCAGCGTCAACCCCGGGACTGGGGGGGAGACCCAGTACTTC
TRBV10-3	.	TRBJ2-7	.	CAISAPQGRGTGLREQYF	TGTGCCATCAGTGCCCCGCAGGGAAGAGGGACGGGTTTGAGAGAGCAGTACTTC
TRBV9	.	TRBJ1-5	.	CASSVAAGGQPQHF	TGTGCCAGCAGCGTAGCGGCAGGTGGGCAGCCCCAGCATTTT
TRBV25-1	once	TRBJ2-1	TRBD2	CASSETWLAGVDEQFF	TGTGCCAGCAGTGAGACTTGGCTAGCGGGAGTGGATGAGCAGTTCTTC
TRBV7-9	.	TRBJ2-3	.	CASSFDSTDTQYF	TGTGCCAGCAGCTTCGACAGCACAGATACGCAGTATTTT
TRBV29-1	.	TRBJ1-1	.	CSAEDNMSRNTEAFF	TGCAGCGCTGAAGACAACATGTCCAGGAACACTGAAGCTTTCTTT
TRBV7-2	.	TRBJ2-3	.	CASTVQGPDTQYF	TGTGCCAGCACCGTTCAGGGCCCAGATACGCAGTATTTT
TRBV19	once	TRBJ2-5	TRBD1	CASTGGETQYF	TGTGCCAGCACAGGGGGAGAGACCCAGTACTTC